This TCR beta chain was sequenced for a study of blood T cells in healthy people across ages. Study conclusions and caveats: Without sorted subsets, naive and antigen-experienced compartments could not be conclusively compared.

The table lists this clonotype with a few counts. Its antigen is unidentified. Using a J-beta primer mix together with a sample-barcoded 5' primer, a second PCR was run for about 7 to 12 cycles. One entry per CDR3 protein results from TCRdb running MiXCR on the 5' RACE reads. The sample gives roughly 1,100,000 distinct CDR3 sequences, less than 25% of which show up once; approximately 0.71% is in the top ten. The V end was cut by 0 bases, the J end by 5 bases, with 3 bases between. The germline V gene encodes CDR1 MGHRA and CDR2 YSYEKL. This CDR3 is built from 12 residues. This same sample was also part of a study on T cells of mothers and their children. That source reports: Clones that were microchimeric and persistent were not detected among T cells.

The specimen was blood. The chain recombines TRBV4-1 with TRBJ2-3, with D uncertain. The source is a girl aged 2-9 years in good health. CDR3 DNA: TGCGCCAGCAGCCAAGAAAGAGATACGCAGTATTTT. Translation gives CASSQERDTQYF.